The TCR beta chain described here comes from a study of cytomegalovirus exposure and HLA in healthy donors. PCR was performed using 60 Vbeta and 13 Jbeta primers. Sequencing was performed with immunoSEQ multiplex PCR; in TCRdb, only in-frame clones are kept and a portion is missing. The table has 100,000 to 150,000 clones, roughly 74% seen once. Germline V CDR1 and CDR2: KGHSH, LQKENI. The length of the CDR3 is 14 residues. J gave up 6 bases and V 3 bases, and 4 bases lay outside the gene matches. The specimen sequenced was PBMCs. The chain recombines TRBV18 with TRBJ1-2; 10 bases are a match to TRBD1. The origin of this receptor is a woman between 50 and 59 years old in good health and CMV-seropositive. CDR3 DNA: TGTGCCAGCTCACCGTCGGACAGGGGGAATGGCTACACCTTC. Residues: CASSPSDRGNGYTF.